This T cell receptor beta chain was recovered during a study of shared clonotypes between healthy human individuals. Overall study: Serving as donors were two women and a few men, whose ages spanned 18 to 49. General study points: The sole specimen, blood, was sampled, and tissue repertoires likely differ.

Turning to this clone: What it binds is unknown.

Donors were Caucasian adults residing in Nashville, Tennessee, USA. The assay used deep level. Profiling relied on immunoSEQ multiplex PCR, and the TCRdb table lists in-frame clones only, not all of them. Of 500,000 to 650,000 clones listed, around 76% are singletons. V dropped 0 bases and J dropped 7 bases, with 10 bases sitting between them. The CDR3 runs to 13 residues. Germline V gene data show CDR1 as SGDLS and CDR2 as YYNGEE. The specimen was PBMCs. The receptor was isolated from a woman aged 40 to 50 in good health. Some clones in this sample may be carry-over from other donors' samples. This rearrangement joins TRBV9 to TRBJ2-5; D possibly uses TRBD1 or TRBD2 (5 bases each). CDR3 sequence: CASSVDGTGTQYF. CDR3 nucleotides: TGTGCCAGCAGCGTAGACGGGACGGGGACCCAGTACTTC.